Listed below are T cell receptor beta chains from one sample, sequenced in a study of blood T cell repertoires in COVID-19. Measured with immunoSEQ multiplex PCR; TCRdb has only the in-frame clones, and not every one. The sample records about 220,000 clones, around 89% being singletons. Material for sequencing was PBMCs or T cells enriched from blood (not recorded which). The receptors derive from a man aged 25 to 45 who had been exposed to COVID-19. Both conserved end residues are part of each CDR3. A D gene is named only where the DNA matches it firmly. Clone size is stated in some rows and not others, as once, few, many or a class when expanded.

DNA,CDR3,size,V,D,J
TGCGCCAGCAGCCGGGACAACTCCTACGAGCAGTACTTC,CASSRDNSYEQYF,.,TRBV5-1,.,TRBJ2-7
TGTGCCAGTAGTATAGGTCCCCTTGGCAGGGGTAACTATGGCTACACCTTC,CASSIGPLGRGNYGYTF,.,TRBV19,.,TRBJ1-2
TGTGCCAGCAGCTGGGGGGGCGCGGAAACTGAAGCTTTCTTT,CASSWGGAETEAFF,.,TRBV25-1,.,TRBJ1-1
TGTGCCAGTTCCCCCGGGGACACCGGGGAGCTGTTTTTT,CASSPGDTGELFF,.,TRBV7-6,.,TRBJ2-2
TGTGCCAGCAGCGTAGATCCTGCCGGGAACTATGGCTACACCTTC,CASSVDPAGNYGYTF,.,TRBV9,.,TRBJ1-2
TGTGCCAGCAGCCTGCGGGACAGGGCCTCTGGGGCCAACGTCCTGACTTTC,CASSLRDRASGANVLTF,.,TRBV7-2,TRBD1,TRBJ2-6
TGTGCCAGCAGCTCTCTGACTAGCGGGGCAGATACGCAGTATTTT,CASSSLTSGADTQYF,many,TRBV7-8,TRBD2,TRBJ2-3
TGCGCCAGCAGCTTGGGACAGGGTCTTTACGAGCAGTACTTC,CASSLGQGLYEQYF,.,TRBV5-1,TRBD1,TRBJ2-7
TGTGCCAGCAGCTTAGTTCCAGGGACTCTTACCTACGAGCAGTACTTC,CASSLVPGTLTYEQYF,.,TRBV5-6,.,TRBJ2-7
TGTGCCAGCAGTGGGAACAGGGGATTGTCCTACGAGCAGTACTTC,CASSGNRGLSYEQYF,.,TRBV2,TRBD1,TRBJ2-7
TGTGCCAGCAGTGAGTCCGGGGCCTACAATGAGCAGTTCTTC,CASSESGAYNEQFF,.,TRBV25-1,.,TRBJ2-1
TGTGCCAGCTTACAGGGGCATGGCTACACCTTC,CASLQGHGYTF,.,TRBV7-9,TRBD1,TRBJ1-2
TGTGCCAGCAGCTTAGACGGGGGGCCCGGAGGTGAGCAGTTCTTC,CASSLDGGPGGEQFF,.,TRBV11-2,.,TRBJ2-1
TGTGCCAGTAGCTCCTCTGGGGCCAACGTCCTGACTTTC,CASSSSGANVLTF,.,TRBV19,.,TRBJ2-6
TGTGCCAGCAGTTTTACCGGGACACCTAATCAGCCCCAGCATTTT,CASSFTGTPNQPQHF,.,TRBV6-5,.,TRBJ1-5
TGTGCCAGCTCACCTGTGGAGATCAGCAATCAGCCCCAGCATTTT,CASSPVEISNQPQHF,.,TRBV18,.,TRBJ1-5
TGTGCCAGCAGCCAGGAGACTAGCGGGGGGGCCTACAATGAGCAGTTCTTC,CASSQETSGGAYNEQFF,.,TRBV3-1/TRBV3-2,TRBD2,TRBJ2-1
TGTGCCAGTCGATGGGGGACAGAGAACACTGAAGCTTTCTTT,CASRWGTENTEAFF,.,TRBV19,TRBD1,TRBJ1-1